The next 12 T cell receptor beta chains were all read from a single sample in a study of T cells in localized non-small cell lung cancer. Profiling relied on immunoSEQ multiplex PCR, and the TCRdb table lists in-frame clones only, not all of them. The sample holds about 26,000 clones, 81% seen once. The specimen comprised peripheral blood, sampled before any cancer treatment. Every receptor here comes from a man aged 40 to 70 with stage III squamous cell lung carcinoma.

The rearrangement joins TRBV5-6 to TRBJ2-7; TRBD1 matches 10 bases. The CDR3 totals 15 residues. V trimming: 0 bases; J trimming: 2 bases; junction bases outside the gene matches: 2. Germline V lookup: CDR1 SGHDT, CDR2 YYEEEE. CDR3 residues: CASSLVGTGAYEQYF. Here the CDR3 DNA reads TGTGCCAGCAGCTTGGTTGGGACAGGGGCCTACGAGCAGTACTTC.

CDR3 residues: CSVAVALGQPQHF. The CDR3 DNA is TGCAGCGTTGCGGTGGCGCTTGGTCAGCCCCAGCATTTT. This chain links TRBV29-1 with TRBJ1-5; no clear D. The V end lost 4 bases, the J end lost 6 bases, and 13 bases lay between the germline ends. The CDR3 loop spans 13 amino acids. Germline lookup yields CDR1 SQVTM and CDR2 ANQGSEA.

The chain couples TRBV10-1 to TRBJ2-5; no firm D call. V shed 0 bases and J shed 10 bases, with 9 bases lying between them. CDR1 is WNHNN and CDR2 is SYGVQD in the germline V gene (reference sequence). The CDR3 has 12 residues. CDR3 in amino acids: CASSESGLGQYF. The CDR3 bases are TGCGCCAGCAGTGAGTCCGGGCTCGGCCAGTACTTC.

The chain uses TRBV5-1 and TRBJ2-5, with TRBD1 matching over 8 bases. CDR1 and CDR2 (germline): SGHRS, YFSETQ. The J segment lost 1 base and the V segment lost 4 bases, leaving 6 bases of the junction unmatched. The CDR3 totals 15 residues. The CDR3: CASSPDRGSQETQYF. The CDR3 DNA reads as TGCGCCAGCAGCCCCGACAGGGGTTCCCAAGAGACCCAGTACTTC.

This clone occurred a few times. V usage is TRBV6-1 and J usage is TRBJ1-2; D gene ambiguous. The CDR3 extends over 11 amino acids. Trimming left V 5 bases short and J 0 bases short, with 1 base between. Germline CDR1 is MNHNS and CDR2 is SASEGT. The CDR3 loop reads CASSTNYGYTF. CDR3 coding DNA: TGTGCCAGCAGTACTAACTATGGCTACACCTTC.

V is TRBV19 and J is TRBJ1-1; no clear D gene. In germline, CDR1 is LNHDA, CDR2 SQIVND (reference sequence). V was pared by 1 base and J by 4 bases, with 10 bases between. This CDR3 contains 14 residues. CDR3 sequence reads: CASSIGTRSTEAFF. CDR3 nucleotides: TGTGCCAGTAGTATAGGGACCCGGAGCACTGAAGCTTTCTTT.

The genes are TRBV7-9 and TRBJ1-6; D is uncertain. In germline, CDR1 is SEHNR, CDR2 FQNEAQ (reference sequence). The CDR3 extends over 14 amino acids. V was shortened by 2 bases and J by 9 bases, with 11 bases between the two germline ends. The CDR3 nucleotides are TGTGCCAGCAGCTTACGGGCAGTCGCTTCACCCCTCCACTTT. Translated: CASSLRAVASPLHF. Using reference TRBV7-9 and TRBJ1-6 for the parts outside the CDR3, the full variable domain is DTGVSQNPRHKITKRGQNVTFRCDPISEHNRLYWYRQTLGQGPEFLTYFQNEAQLEKSRLLSDRFSAERPKGSFSTLEIQRTEQGDSAMYLCASSLRAVASPLHFGNGTRLTVT.

This clone has a handful of counts. The chain combines TRBV19 with TRBJ2-3; D possibly matches TRBD1 or TRBD2 (7 bases each). V shed 5 bases and J shed 4 bases, with 13 bases lying between them. Germline-derived CDR1 and CDR2 are LNHDA and SQIVND (reference sequence). The CDR3 extends over 14 amino acids. The DNA for the CDR3 is TGTGCCAGTAGTGAGGGGGCGGGGGCAGATACGCAGTATTTT. It is translated as CASSEGAGADTQYF.

The rearrangement links TRBV9 to TRBJ1-2, with D perhaps TRBD1 (5 bases). This CDR3 has 15 amino acids. The germline gives CDR1 SGDLS, CDR2 YYNGEE. The V and J ends lost 5 bases and 4 bases respectively, with 18 bases between them. This chain's CDR3 is CASRGGVEGFYGYTF. In DNA, the CDR3 is TGTGCCAGCAGGGGAGGGGTCGAGGGGTTCTATGGCTACACCTTC.

The J gene is TRBJ2-1, the V gene TRBV30; TRBD2 matches at 12 bases. Germline values: CDR1 GTSNPN, CDR2 SVGIG (reference sequence). The V and J ends lost 0 bases and 8 bases, in that order; junction bases with no gene match: 11. The CDR3 loop spans 17 amino acids. This CDR3 reads CAWSVLLGLAGGDEQFF. The CDR3 coding sequence is TGTGCCTGGAGTGTACTTCTCGGGCTAGCGGGAGGGGATGAGCAGTTCTTC.

The rearrangement uses TRBV18 and TRBJ1-2; D uncertain. Per germline, CDR1 KGHSH and CDR2 LQKENI. The CDR3 has 12 residues. V lost 4 bases to trimming and J lost 5 bases, with 8 bases between them. CDR3 DNA: TGTGCCAGCTCACTCGAGGAATATGGCTACACCTTC. Its protein is CASSLEEYGYTF.

This clone was picked up one time. The rearrangement links TRBV18 to TRBJ2-7; no clear D. From germline, CDR1 is KGHSH and CDR2 LQKENI. The V gene lost 2 bases and the J gene lost 7 bases, with 9 bases spanning the gap. This CDR3 has 12 amino acids. The CDR3 sequence is CASSPNREEQYV. For the CDR3, the DNA is TGTGCCAGCTCACCAAACAGAGAAGAGCAGTACGTC.